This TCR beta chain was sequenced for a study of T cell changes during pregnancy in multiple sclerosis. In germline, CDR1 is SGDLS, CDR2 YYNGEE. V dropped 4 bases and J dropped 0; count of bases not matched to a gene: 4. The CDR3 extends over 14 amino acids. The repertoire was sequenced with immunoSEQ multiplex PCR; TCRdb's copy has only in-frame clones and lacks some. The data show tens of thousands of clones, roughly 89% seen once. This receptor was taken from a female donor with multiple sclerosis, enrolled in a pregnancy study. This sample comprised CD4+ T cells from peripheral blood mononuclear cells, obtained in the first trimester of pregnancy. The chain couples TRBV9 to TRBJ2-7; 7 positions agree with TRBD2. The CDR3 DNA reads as TGTGCCAGCAGCTTCCGGGACTACTCCTACGAGCAGTACTTC. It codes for CASSFRDYSYEQYF. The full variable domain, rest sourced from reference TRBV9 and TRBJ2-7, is DSGVTQTPKHLITATGQRVTLRCSPRSGDLSVYWYQQSLDQGLQFLIQYYNGEERAKGNILERFSAQQFPDLHSELNLSSLELGDSALYFCASSFRDYSYEQYFGPGTRLTVT.